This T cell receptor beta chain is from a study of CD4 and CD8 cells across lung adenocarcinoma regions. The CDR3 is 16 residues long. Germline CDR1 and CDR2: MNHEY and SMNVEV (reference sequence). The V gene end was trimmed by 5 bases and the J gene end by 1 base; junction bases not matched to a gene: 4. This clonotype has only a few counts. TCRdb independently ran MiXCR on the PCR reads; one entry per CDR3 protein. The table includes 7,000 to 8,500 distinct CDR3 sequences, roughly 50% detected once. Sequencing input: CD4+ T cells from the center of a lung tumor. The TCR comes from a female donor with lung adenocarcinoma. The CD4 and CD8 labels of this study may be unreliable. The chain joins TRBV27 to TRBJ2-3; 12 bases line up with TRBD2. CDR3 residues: CASSPRLAGGTDTQYF. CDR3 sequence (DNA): TGTGCCAGCAGTCCAAGACTAGCGGGAGGCACAGATACGCAGTATTTT.